What follows are 13 T cell receptor beta chains derived from one specimen sequenced in a study of post-analysis software for immune sequencing data. Overall study results and limits: In patients, about 5 TRBV segments were more frequent than in controls, with TRBV5-6, TRBV5-1 and TRBV20-1 among them.

Prepared libraries of TCR beta cDNA carried unique molecular identifiers. TCRdb itself ran the PCR reads through MiXCR, one entry per CDR3 protein. The sample includes under 900,000 distinct CDR3 sequences, approximately 53% of them seen just once. No antigen has been identified for these receptors. The sample consisted of blood. All receptors derive from a girl aged 5-17 years with multiple sclerosis.

This sequence joins TRBV10-3 and TRBJ2-1, with 10 bases aligning to TRBD2. CDR3 length: 17 residues. The V and J ends lost 1 base and 4 bases, in that order; junction bases with no gene match: 7. The V gene's germline CDR1 is ENHRY and CDR2 SYGVKD. Here the CDR3 DNA reads TGTGCCATCAGTGAGTTTACGAGGACTAGCGGATACAATGAGCAGTTCTTC. Protein sequence: CAISEFTRTSGYNEQFF.

This clonotype was seen a handful of times. The J gene is TRBJ1-2, the V gene TRBV29-1, with D possibly TRBD1 on 6 matching bases. Per germline, CDR1 SQVTM and CDR2 ANQGSEA. The germline V and J ends were trimmed by 5 bases and 0 bases, with 10 bases remaining between them. The CDR3 runs to 13 residues. The DNA for the CDR3 is TGCAGCGTTCCGGGACACACTAACTATGGCTACACCTTC. Translation: CSVPGHTNYGYTF.

This clonotype came up a few times. The chain couples TRBV12-5 to TRBJ2-7, with D tentatively TRBD1 (6 bases). Trimming left V 6 bases short and J 2 bases short, with 14 bases between. This CDR3 is 14 amino acids long. Looked up from germline, CDR1 is LGHNT and CDR2 is FRNRAP. The CDR3 spells CASGRRDIPYEQYF. Here the CDR3 DNA reads TGTGCTAGTGGCCGACGGGACATTCCCTACGAGCAGTACTTC. The complete variable domain, with remaining parts taken from reference TRBV12-5 and TRBJ2-7, reads DARVTQTPRHKVTEMGQEVTMRCQPILGHNTVFWYRQTMMQGLELLAYFRNRAPLDDSGMPKDRFSAEMPDATLATLKIQPSEPRDSAVYFCASGRRDIPYEQYFGPGTRLTVT.

The chain couples TRBV11-2 to TRBJ2-5; perhaps TRBD2 as D (6 bases). This CDR3 comprises 13 residues. Germline CDR1 reads SGHAT; CDR2 reads FQNNGV. Trimming took off 6 bases at V and 11 bases at J, with 19 bases between the two ends. This chain's CDR3 is CASSQSGEEGQYF. CDR3 DNA: TGTGCCAGCAGTCAGTCGGGGGAGGAAGGGCAGTACTTC.

This clonotype was picked up a small number of times. V and J are TRBV29-1 and TRBJ2-7; 8 nucleotides match TRBD2. J was trimmed by 1 base and V by 7 bases; bases with no gene match: 18. This CDR3 has 17 amino acids. Germline CDR1 and CDR2: SQVTM and ANQGSEA. CDR3 bases: TGCAGCGCCCTACGGTTGACCGGGACTAGTTCTTCCTACGAGCAGTACTTC. Residues: CSALRLTGTSSSYEQYF.

This chain joins TRBV4-1 and TRBJ2-1, with a weak D call TRBD2 (6 bases). This CDR3 has 17 residues. Trimming removed 6 bases at V and 5 bases at J, with 23 bases between. Germline CDR1 and CDR2: MGHRA and YSYEKL. The DNA of the CDR3 is TGCGCCAGCAGTCCTCGAAACCCCCTCGGAGGGAACAATGAGCAGTTCTTC. It translates to CASSPRNPLGGNNEQFF.

The V and J genes are TRBV29-1 and TRBJ1-1, with D unclear. Trimming removed 6 bases at V and 0 bases at J, with 14 bases between. The germline V gene encodes CDR1 SQVTM and CDR2 ANQGSEA. The CDR3 covers 14 residues. CDR3 region: CSVLKGVMNTEAFF. CDR3 nucleotides: TGCAGCGTCCTAAAAGGAGTCATGAACACTGAAGCTTTCTTT.

The chain is built from TRBV12-3 or TRBV12-4 and TRBJ2-4; D not certain. This CDR3 contains 11 residues. Trimming removed 3 bases at V and 11 bases at J, with 8 bases between. The CDR3 bases are TGTGCCAGCAGTTTTGGTCAGGTTCAGTACTTC. Residues: CASSFGQVQYF.

The genes are TRBV2 and TRBJ2-2, with D perhaps TRBD1 or TRBD2 (5 bases each). Germline CDR1 and CDR2: SNHLY and FYNNEI. Trimming pared 6 bases from V and 5 bases from J, leaving 13 bases between. The CDR3 runs to 14 residues. In nucleotides, the CDR3 is TGTGCCAGCAGATGGGACGTAGAAACCGGGGAGCTGTTTTTT. This gives the protein CASRWDVETGELFF.

This clonotype was observed a few times. The V call is TRBV29-1, the J call TRBJ2-1; TRBD2 matches at 9 bases. V was clipped by 3 bases and J by 5 bases; unmatched bases: 8. Germline CDR1 and CDR2: SQVTM and ANQGSEA. CDR3 length equals 15 residues. This CDR3 is CSVEGWVAGDNEQFF. The CDR3 DNA follows: TGCAGCGTTGAGGGTTGGGTAGCGGGAGACAATGAGCAGTTCTTC.

The rearrangement joins TRBV20-1 to TRBJ2-5, with D unresolved. With 0 bases removed from V and 0 bases from J, the gap between germline ends came to 5 bases. CDR1 is DFQATT and CDR2 is SNEGSKA in the germline V gene (reference sequence). This CDR3 contains 13 residues. In DNA, the CDR3 is TGCAGTGCTAGAGATGGGAACCAAGAGACCCAGTACTTC. It codes for CSARDGNQETQYF.

The J gene is TRBJ2-3, the V gene TRBV10-3, with D perhaps assigned TRBD1 or TRBD2 (6 bases each). The CDR3 has 13 residues. V was clipped by 10 bases and J by 2 bases, with 13 bases between them. Germline V gives CDR1 ENHRY, CDR2 SYGVKD. Written as DNA, the CDR3 is TGTGCCACAGGGGAGGTCTCCACAGATACGCAGTATTTT. Translating gives CATGEVSTDTQYF.

The V and J genes are TRBV5-1 and TRBJ2-7, with D possibly TRBD1 on 7 matching bases. V dropped 4 bases and J dropped 5 bases, with 16 bases sitting between them. Germline assignment: CDR1 SGHRS and CDR2 YFSETQ. The CDR3 runs to 14 residues. The CDR3 DNA sequence: TGCGCCAGCAGCCCCGGAGGGGGCAGCGACGAGCAGTACTTC. This gives the protein CASSPGGGSDEQYF.